This T cell receptor beta chain is drawn from a study of T-cell reconstitution after alpha-beta-depleted transplantation in children. General observations from the study: Reported findings indicate that, about two months after transplant, alpha-beta T cells came from several hundred expanded clones, which were derived from non-depleted graft cells. Diversity and T-cell counts at one year after transplant derived mostly from new T cells. The study traced high day-60 TCRbeta diversity in some patients to surviving recipient T cells and thymic progenitors.

The V and J ends lost 0 bases and 4 bases, in that order; junction bases with no gene match: 5. CDR1 DFQATT and CDR2 SNEGSKA come from the germline V gene (reference sequence). This CDR3 comprises 15 residues. The table lists this clonotype with a few counts. What it binds is not known. Unique molecular identifiers were incorporated during preparation of the TCRbeta library. TCRdb fed the PCR reads into MiXCR, producing one record per CDR3 protein. The table lists 200,000 or so distinct CDR3 sequences, about 6% of them singletons. This material consisted of PBMCs, taken before TCRalphabeta/CD19-depleted stem cell transplant. The rearrangement joins TRBV20-1 to TRBJ2-1, with 8 positions matching TRBD2. The source of this sequence is a girl under three years old with combined immunodeficiency, due to receive a stem cell transplant. DNA of the CDR3: TGCAGTGCTAGAGACCCAGCGGGGGTGTACAATGAGCAGTTCTTC. Protein: CSARDPAGVYNEQFF.